Reported below is one TCR beta chain. The antigen remains unidentified. Original processing methods: As immunoSEQ supplied junction-only sequences (without quality scores), filtering differed. Profiled with immunoSEQ multiplex PCR; TCRdb holds only in-frame clones, not every one. That table supplies the V and J calls and clone size; D and trimming were determined from the DNA. The sample includes around 2,000,000 clones, over 85% of them seen just once. This sample was included in a study of shared clonotypes between healthy human individuals. Findings and caveats of the study: A generally larger estimated richness was seen in naive subsets than in memory subsets.

CD45RO-negative CD8 cells positively selected for CCR7 made up the naive population, which excluded terminally differentiated effector memory CD45RA+ cells. The CDR3 covers 12 residues. The V gene's germline CDR1 is MNHNS and CDR2 SASEGT. V lost 5 bases and J 2 bases, leaving 7 bases between the germline ends. Input material: naive CD8+ T cells sorted from blood. The chain has TRBV6-1 and TRBJ2-7; no clear D gene. The TCR originated in a man between 18 and 29 years old in good health. As DNA, the CDR3 is TGTGCCAGCAGTTCAATCCCCTACGAGCAGTACTTC. Residues: CASSSIPYEQYF.